This T cell receptor beta chain was sequenced for a study of OX40 agonist ivuxolimab in advanced cancers. Study background: Patients receiving dose escalation had hepatocellular carcinoma, melanoma, renal cell or head and neck cancer. There were three patients with partial responses, one having hepatocellular carcinoma and two cutaneous melanoma.

The table came from immunoSEQ multiplex PCR; TCRdb's copy has only in-frame clones and leaves some out. The sample contains some 28,000 clones, around 88% of which appear only once. Study-level points and caveats: The study found that CD8+ T cells averaged more expanded clones than CD4+. Certain nonresponders likewise exhibited a low normalized T-cell clonal expansion.

Points on this clone: Its antigen is undetermined.

Germline assignment: CDR1 MGHRA and CDR2 YSYEKL. This CDR3 has 16 residues. Trimming took 0 bases from V and 4 from J, leaving 12 bases between them. The V call is TRBV4-1, the J call TRBJ2-2; D perhaps matches TRBD1 (5 bases). This receptor was obtained from an adult with an advanced solid tumor such as melanoma, head and neck, liver or kidney cancer. The source was CD4+ or CD8+ T cells sorted from blood, collected in a trial of the OX40 agonist ivuxolimab. The CDR3 is CASSQDSGLFTGELFF. The CDR3 DNA sequence: TGCGCCAGCAGCCAAGATTCAGGGTTGTTCACCGGGGAGCTGTTTTTT.